These 21 T cell receptor beta chains were all obtained from the same sample, sequenced in a study of shared clonotypes between healthy human individuals. Sequencing used immunoSEQ multiplex PCR; TCRdb keeps in-frame clones, though not all of them. The sample holds more than 900,000 clones, roughly 74% seen once. Specimen: memory CD4+ T cells from PBMCs. Sample subset: CD45RA-negative fraction. These receptors were collected from a man in his late teens or twenties in good health. Some clones in this sample may be carry-over from other donors' samples.

The chain links TRBV6-5 to TRBJ1-5; D ambiguous. The V end was cut by 7 bases, the J end by 0 bases, with 7 bases between. This CDR3 is 13 amino acids long. The germline V gene has CDR1 MNHEY and CDR2 SVGAGI. CDR3 coding DNA: TGTGCCAGCAAGTCTGGTAGCAATCAGCCCCAGCATTTT. Its protein is CASKSGSNQPQHF.

This chain uses TRBV10-2 with TRBJ2-7, with D possibly being TRBD2 (5 bases). V gave up 2 bases and J gave up 0 bases, with 11 bases separating them. The germline V gene encodes CDR1 WSHSY and CDR2 SAAADI. This CDR3 has 15 amino acids. DNA for the CDR3: TGCGCCAGCAGTGAGCCGGGAACGGGCTCCTACGAGCAGTACTTC. Its translation is CASSEPGTGSYEQYF.

Only a few counts were recorded for this clone. This chain joins TRBV5-1 and TRBJ1-5, with no clear D. Trimming stripped 0 bases from V and 5 bases from J, with 9 bases between. The CDR3 spans 14 residues. From germline, CDR1 is SGHRS and CDR2 YFSETQ. The CDR3 region has the DNA TGCGCCAGCAGCTTGGGAGGCCAGTATCAGCCCCAGCATTTT. This gives the protein CASSLGGQYQPQHF.

V and J are TRBV15 and TRBJ2-5; D not resolved. CDR1 is LNHNV, CDR2 YYDKDF, per germline (reference sequence). The CDR3 is made up of 13 amino acids. Trimming took off 0 bases at V and 5 bases at J, with 7 bases between the two ends. DNA for the CDR3: TGTGCCACCAGCAGAGATTCGTCGGAGACCCAGTACTTC. This sequence encodes CATSRDSSETQYF.

The rearrangement joins TRBV18 to TRBJ2-2; D remains unclear. The CDR3 is 14 amino acids. Germline CDR1 reads KGHSH; CDR2 reads LQKENI. V was cut by 3 bases and J by 6 bases, with 11 bases left in between. The CDR3 region is CASSPILLSGELFF. Here the CDR3 DNA reads TGTGCCAGCTCACCGATTCTACTCTCCGGGGAGCTGTTTTTT. Full variable domain (remainder filled in from reference TRBV18 and TRBJ2-2): NAGVMQNPRHLVRRRGQEARLRCSPMKGHSHVYWYRQLPEEGLKFMVYLQKENIIDESGMPKERFSAEFPKEGPSILRIQQVVRGDSAAYFCASSPILLSGELFFGEGSRLTVL.

The gene calls are TRBV28 and TRBJ2-7, with 7 bases matching TRBD1. Germline CDR1 MDHEN, CDR2 SYDVKM. V dropped 11 bases and J dropped 0; count of bases not matched to a gene: 7. CDR3 length: 13 residues. CDR3 sequence reads: CAGTTGSSYEQYF. In DNA form, the CDR3 reads TGTGCCGGAACGACAGGGAGCTCCTACGAGCAGTACTTC.

This clone has only one observation. The V call is TRBV9, the J call TRBJ2-3; D ambiguous. This CDR3 comprises 13 residues. Deletions cut 4 bases from V and 0 bases from J, with 6 bases between. Germline lookup yields CDR1 SGDLS and CDR2 YYNGEE. The chain's CDR3 is CASSLLSTDTQYF. DNA of the CDR3: TGTGCCAGCAGCCTATTAAGCACAGATACGCAGTATTTT. Full variable domain (rest looked up from reference TRBV9 and TRBJ2-3): DSGVTQTPKHLITATGQRVTLRCSPRSGDLSVYWYQQSLDQGLQFLIQYYNGEERAKGNILERFSAQQFPDLHSELNLSSLELGDSALYFCASSLLSTDTQYFGPGTRLTVL.

This rearrangement joins TRBV7-2 to TRBJ2-2; D is uncertain. The germline V gene has CDR1 SGHTA and CDR2 FQGNSA. This CDR3 spans 14 amino acids. The V and J ends lost 5 bases and 1 base respectively, with 8 bases between them. CDR3 in amino acids: CASSSLWNTGELFF. The CDR3 bases are TGTGCCAGCAGCAGCCTTTGGAACACCGGGGAGCTGTTTTTT. Using reference TRBV7-2 and TRBJ2-2 for the parts outside the CDR3, the full variable domain is GAGVSQSPSNKVTEKGKDVELRCDPISGHTALYWYRQSLGQGLEFLIYFQGNSAPDKSGLPSDRFSAERTGGSVSTLTIQRTQQEDSAVYLCASSSLWNTGELFFGEGSRLTVL.

The chain links TRBV7-2 to TRBJ2-5; no definite D call. Trimming removed 2 bases from V and 5 bases from J, with 9 bases in between. The length of the CDR3 is 13 residues. CDR1 SGHTA and CDR2 FQGNSA come from the germline V gene. The chain's CDR3 is CASSLTYPETQYF. The CDR3, as DNA: TGTGCCAGCAGCTTAACGTACCCGGAGACCCAGTACTTC.

This rearrangement joins TRBV27 to TRBJ2-7; D gene uncertain. The V gene lost 4 bases and the J gene lost 3 bases, with 19 bases spanning the gap. This CDR3 comprises 16 residues. Looked up from germline, CDR1 is MNHEY and CDR2 is SMNVEV (reference sequence). CDR3 sequence reads: CASSSLVQKINYEQYF. The DNA for the CDR3 is TGTGCCAGCAGTTCACTCGTCCAGAAAATTAACTACGAGCAGTACTTC.

This clone has just a few counts. This chain links TRBV7-8 with TRBJ1-5; 10 bases map to TRBD1. J gave up 5 bases and V 3 bases, and 1 base lay outside the gene matches. CDR1 is SGHVS, CDR2 FQNEAQ, per germline. The CDR3 loop spans 14 amino acids. CDR3 nucleotide sequence: TGTGCCAGCAGCTTGGACAGGGGGGATCAGCCCCAGCATTTT. Translating it yields CASSLDRGDQPQHF.

The genes are TRBV6-1 and TRBJ2-7, with 7 bases matching TRBD1. The CDR3 length is 13 residues. CDR1 and CDR2 (germline): MNHNS, SASEGT. V lost 8 bases, J lost 5 bases, and 9 bases stayed unmatched. CDR3 sequence reads: CASSRGGENEQYF. CDR3 sequence (DNA): TGTGCCAGCTCGAGAGGGGGCGAGAACGAGCAGTACTTC.

The chain carries TRBV7-3 and TRBJ2-1; D remains ambiguous. CDR3 length equals 12 residues. CDR1 and CDR2 (germline): SGHTA, FQGTGA. V was shortened by 3 bases and J by 8 bases, with 8 bases between the two germline ends. The CDR3 DNA is TGTGCCAGCAGCTTTGGGTCGGATGAGCAGTTCTTC. It specifies CASSFGSDEQFF.

CDR3: CASSPRDRGGNTIYF. The CDR3 DNA sequence: TGCGCCAGCAGCCCCCGGGACAGGGGTGGAAACACCATATATTTT. This rearrangement joins TRBV4-3 to TRBJ1-3, with 10 nucleotides matching TRBD1. Germline V CDR1 and CDR2: LGHNA, YSLEER. The CDR3 covers 15 residues. V trimming: 4 bases; J trimming: 3 bases; junction bases outside the gene matches: 3.

V gene TRBV5-1 combines with J gene TRBJ1-1; 8 bases are shared with TRBD1. V was pared by 3 bases and J by 1 base, with 5 bases of the junction left unmatched. Looked up from germline, CDR1 is SGHRS and CDR2 is YFSETQ. The CDR3 runs 15 residues. The CDR3 DNA reads TGCGCCAGCAGCTGGTCCGGGACAGGGAACACTGAAGCTTTCTTT. It codes for CASSWSGTGNTEAFF.

The J gene is TRBJ2-1, the V gene TRBV7-3; D remains unclear. CDR3 length: 13 residues. V was cut by 1 base and J by 7 bases, with 8 bases left in between. Germline-derived CDR1 and CDR2 are SGHTA and FQGTGA. CDR3 coding DNA: TGTGCCAGCAGCTTAAGATCCGGGAATGAGCAGTTCTTC. Its protein product is CASSLRSGNEQFF. Complete variable domain (other parts from reference TRBV7-3 and TRBJ2-1): GAGVSQTPSNKVTEKGKYVELRCDPISGHTALYWYRQSLGQGPEFLIYFQGTGAADDSGLPNDRFFAVRPEGSVSTLKIQRTERGDSAVYLCASSLRSGNEQFFGPGTRLTVL.

The chain recombines TRBV2 with TRBJ1-2; D call uncertain. The CDR3 runs 11 residues. V lost 7 bases, J lost 4 bases, and 7 bases lay in between. Germline assignment: CDR1 SNHLY and CDR2 FYNNEI. CDR3 sequence reads: CASKRIYGYTF. The CDR3 region has the DNA TGTGCCAGCAAGAGGATCTATGGCTACACCTTC. Full variable domain (rest looked up from reference TRBV2 and TRBJ1-2): EPEVTQTPSHQVTQMGQEVILRCVPISNHLYFYWYRQILGQKVEFLVSFYNNEISEKSEIFDDQFSVERPDGSNFTLKIRSTKLEDSAMYFCASKRIYGYTFGSGTRLTVV.

This rearrangement joins TRBV6-1 to TRBJ1-2, with unresolved D. Per germline, CDR1 MNHNS and CDR2 SASEGT. Trimming took off 3 bases at V and 2 bases at J, with 4 bases between the two ends. This CDR3 has 12 residues. In nucleotides, the CDR3 is TGTGCCAGCAGTGACAACAACTATGGCTACACCTTC. Translating gives CASSDNNYGYTF.

The chain joins TRBV6-6 to TRBJ1-5, with D unresolved. Germline assignment: CDR1 MNHNY and CDR2 SVGAGI (reference sequence). The CDR3 is 13 residues long. The V end lost 8 bases, the J end lost 2 bases, and 10 bases lay between the germline ends. The CDR3 here is CASWGRGNQPQHF. The CDR3 region has the DNA TGTGCCAGCTGGGGAAGAGGCAATCAGCCCCAGCATTTT.

The gene calls are TRBV15 and TRBJ1-1, with no clear D. Germline V gene lookup returns CDR1 LNHNV and CDR2 YYDKDF (reference sequence). This CDR3 is built from 13 residues. V lost 3 bases to trimming and J lost 5 bases, with 10 bases between them. The DNA of the CDR3 is TGTGCCACCAGCAGTGGAGTGCGGACTGAAGCTTTCTTT. It codes for CATSSGVRTEAFF.

The chain combines TRBV5-1 with TRBJ1-5; a possible D gene is TRBD1 (5 bases). This CDR3 is built from 15 residues. The V and J ends lost 4 bases and 6 bases respectively, with 17 bases between them. The germline V gene encodes CDR1 SGHRS and CDR2 YFSETQ. This CDR3 is CASSLEGSTGQPQHF. Here the CDR3 DNA reads TGCGCCAGCAGCCTGGAAGGCAGTACAGGTCAGCCCCAGCATTTT.